A single sample gave rise to the 2 T cell receptor beta chains below, sequenced in a study of cytomegalovirus exposure and HLA in healthy donors. This PCR relied on a set of 60 Vbeta primers and 13 Jbeta primers. Sequenced by immunoSEQ multiplex PCR; TCRdb stores in-frame clones only, minus some. The sample carries about 160,000 clones, under 80% recorded once. The material sequenced was PBMCs. The receptors originated from a female donor in good health and CMV-seronegative.

The chain employs TRBV15 and TRBJ2-3, with TRBD2 identical over 12 bases. After removal of 0 bases from V and 5 bases from J, the junction contained 9 bases not matched to a gene. This CDR3 has 18 residues. CDR1 and CDR2 from the germline V gene are LNHNV and YYDKDF (reference sequence). CDR3: CATSRDPPASGRVDTQYF. CDR3 coding DNA: TGTGCCACCAGCAGAGATCCCCCGGCTAGCGGGAGGGTAGATACGCAGTATTTT.

This chain joins TRBV5-1 and TRBJ1-4; D not certain. From germline, CDR1 is SGHRS and CDR2 YFSETQ. The CDR3 is made up of 13 amino acids. V was shortened by 0 bases and J by 3 bases, with 3 bases between the two germline ends. The CDR3 spells CASSLGPNEKLFF. In DNA, the CDR3 is TGCGCCAGCAGCTTGGGGCCTAATGAAAAACTGTTTTTT.